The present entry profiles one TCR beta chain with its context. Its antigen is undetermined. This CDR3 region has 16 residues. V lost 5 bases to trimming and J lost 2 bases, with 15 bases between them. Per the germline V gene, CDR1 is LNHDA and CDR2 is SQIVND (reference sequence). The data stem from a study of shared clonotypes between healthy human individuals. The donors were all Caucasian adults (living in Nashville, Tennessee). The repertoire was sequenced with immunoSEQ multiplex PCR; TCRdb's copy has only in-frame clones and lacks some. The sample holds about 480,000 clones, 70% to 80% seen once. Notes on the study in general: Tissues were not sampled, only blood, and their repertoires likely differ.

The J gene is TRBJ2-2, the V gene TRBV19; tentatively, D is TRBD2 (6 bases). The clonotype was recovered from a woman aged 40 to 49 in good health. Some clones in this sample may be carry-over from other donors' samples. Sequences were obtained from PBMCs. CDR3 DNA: TGTGCCAGTAGTCCCCACCTAGGGACTAACACCGGGGAGCTGTTTTTT. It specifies CASSPHLGTNTGELFF.